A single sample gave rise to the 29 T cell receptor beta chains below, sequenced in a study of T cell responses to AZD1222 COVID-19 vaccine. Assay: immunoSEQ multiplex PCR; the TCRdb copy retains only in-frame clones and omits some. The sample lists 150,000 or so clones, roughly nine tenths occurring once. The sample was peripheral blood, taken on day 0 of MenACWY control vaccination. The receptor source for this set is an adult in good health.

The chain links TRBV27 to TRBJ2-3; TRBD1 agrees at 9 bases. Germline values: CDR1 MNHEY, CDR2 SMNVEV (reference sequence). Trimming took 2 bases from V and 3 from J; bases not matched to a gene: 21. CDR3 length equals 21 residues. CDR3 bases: TGTGCCAGCAGTTTAAAATCCGGTGGCAGCCTGAGACAGGGGGATACAGATACGCAGTATTTT. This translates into CASSLKSGGSLRQGDTDTQYF.

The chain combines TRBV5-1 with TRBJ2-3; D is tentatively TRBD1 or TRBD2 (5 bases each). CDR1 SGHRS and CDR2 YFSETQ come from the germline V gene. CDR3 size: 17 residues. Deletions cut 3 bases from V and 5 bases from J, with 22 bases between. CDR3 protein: CASSSPSRGLEGDTQYF. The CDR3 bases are TGCGCCAGCAGCTCCCCCTCGAGGGGCTTAGAGGGAGATACGCAGTATTTT.

The CDR3 loop is CASSLGPSYNSPLHF. CDR3 in DNA: TGTGCCAGCAGCTTAGGACCCTCCTATAATTCACCCCTCCACTTT. The rearrangement uses TRBV11-2 and TRBJ1-6; D is unclear. The CDR3 has 15 amino acids. CDR1 is SGHAT, CDR2 FQNNGV, per germline. V gave up 1 base and J gave up 0 bases, with 4 bases separating them.

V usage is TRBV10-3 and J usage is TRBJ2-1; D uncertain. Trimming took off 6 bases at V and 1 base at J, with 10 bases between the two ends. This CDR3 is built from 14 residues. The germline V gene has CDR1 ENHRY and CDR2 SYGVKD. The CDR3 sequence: CAIRDRASYNEQFF. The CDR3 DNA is TGTGCCATCAGGGACCGGGCTTCCTACAATGAGCAGTTCTTC.

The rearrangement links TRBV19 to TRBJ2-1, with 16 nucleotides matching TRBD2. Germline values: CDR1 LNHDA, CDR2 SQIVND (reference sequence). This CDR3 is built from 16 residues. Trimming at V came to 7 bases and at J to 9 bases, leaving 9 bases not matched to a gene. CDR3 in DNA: TGTGCCAGTATCGGAGGGACTAGCGGGAGGGCGGGTGAGCAGTTCTTC. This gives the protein CASIGGTSGRAGEQFF.

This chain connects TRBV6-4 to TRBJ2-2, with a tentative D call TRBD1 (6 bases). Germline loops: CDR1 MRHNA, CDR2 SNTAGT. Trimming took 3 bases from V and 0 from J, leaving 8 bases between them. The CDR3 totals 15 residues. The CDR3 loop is CASSEDSANTGELFF. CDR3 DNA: TGTGCCAGCAGTGAGGACAGCGCGAACACCGGGGAGCTGTTTTTT.

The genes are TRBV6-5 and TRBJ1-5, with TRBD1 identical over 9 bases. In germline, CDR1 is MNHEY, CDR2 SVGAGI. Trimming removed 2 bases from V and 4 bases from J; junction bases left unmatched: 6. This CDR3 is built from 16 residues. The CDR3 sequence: CASSYRGTGTNQPQHF. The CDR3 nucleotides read TGTGCCAGCAGTTACCGTGGGACAGGGACAAATCAGCCCCAGCATTTT.

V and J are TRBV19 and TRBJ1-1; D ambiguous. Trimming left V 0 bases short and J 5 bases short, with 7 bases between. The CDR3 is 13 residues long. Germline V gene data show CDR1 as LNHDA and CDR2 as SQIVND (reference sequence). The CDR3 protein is CASSIDKGTEAFF. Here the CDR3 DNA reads TGTGCCAGTAGTATAGACAAGGGAACTGAAGCTTTCTTT.

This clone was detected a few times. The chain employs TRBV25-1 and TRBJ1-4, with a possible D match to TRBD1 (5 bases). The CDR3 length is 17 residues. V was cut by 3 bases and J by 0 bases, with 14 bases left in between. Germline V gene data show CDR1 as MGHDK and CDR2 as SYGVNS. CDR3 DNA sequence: TGTGCCAGCAGTGATTACTTCGCAGGGTCAACTAATGAAAAACTGTTTTTT. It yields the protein CASSDYFAGSTNEKLFF.

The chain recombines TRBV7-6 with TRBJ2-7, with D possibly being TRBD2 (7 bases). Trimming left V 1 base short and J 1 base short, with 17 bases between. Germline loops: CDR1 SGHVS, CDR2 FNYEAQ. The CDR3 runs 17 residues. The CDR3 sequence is CASSLDLGSGTSYEQYF. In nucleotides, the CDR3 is TGTGCCAGCAGCTTAGATCTTGGCAGCGGGACATCCTACGAGCAGTACTTC.

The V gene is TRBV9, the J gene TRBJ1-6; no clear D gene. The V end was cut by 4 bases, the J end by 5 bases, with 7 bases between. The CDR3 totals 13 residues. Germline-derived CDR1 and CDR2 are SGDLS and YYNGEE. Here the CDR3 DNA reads TGTGCCAGCAGCCCCAAGGATAATTCACCCCTCCACTTT. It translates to CASSPKDNSPLHF.

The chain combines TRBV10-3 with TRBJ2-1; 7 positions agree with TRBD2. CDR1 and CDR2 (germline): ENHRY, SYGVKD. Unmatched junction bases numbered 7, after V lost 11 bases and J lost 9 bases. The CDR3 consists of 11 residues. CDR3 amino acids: CAAGLVVEQFF. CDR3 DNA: TGTGCCGCCGGACTAGTGGTTGAGCAGTTCTTC.

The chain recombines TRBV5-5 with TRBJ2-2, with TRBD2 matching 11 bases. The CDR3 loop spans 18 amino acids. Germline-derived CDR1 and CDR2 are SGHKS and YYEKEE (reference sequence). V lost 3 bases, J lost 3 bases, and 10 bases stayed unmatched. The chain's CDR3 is CASSWRERLAGHTGELFF. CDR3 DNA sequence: TGTGCCAGCAGCTGGAGGGAAAGACTAGCGGGGCACACCGGGGAGCTGTTTTTT.

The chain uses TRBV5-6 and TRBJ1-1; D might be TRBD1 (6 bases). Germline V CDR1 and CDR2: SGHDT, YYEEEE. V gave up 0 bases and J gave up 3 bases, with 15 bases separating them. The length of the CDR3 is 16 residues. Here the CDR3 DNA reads TGTGCCAGCAGCTTGGGCAGGGGAGGGAAATACACTGAAGCTTTCTTT. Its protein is CASSLGRGGKYTEAFF.

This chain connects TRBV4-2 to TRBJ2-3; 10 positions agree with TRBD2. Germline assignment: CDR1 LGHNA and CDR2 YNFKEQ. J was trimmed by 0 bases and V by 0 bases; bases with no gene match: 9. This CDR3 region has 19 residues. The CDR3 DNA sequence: TGTGCCAGCAGCCAAGATTGGGCTAGCGGGGGCCCTAGCACAGATACGCAGTATTTT. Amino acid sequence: CASSQDWASGGPSTDTQYF.

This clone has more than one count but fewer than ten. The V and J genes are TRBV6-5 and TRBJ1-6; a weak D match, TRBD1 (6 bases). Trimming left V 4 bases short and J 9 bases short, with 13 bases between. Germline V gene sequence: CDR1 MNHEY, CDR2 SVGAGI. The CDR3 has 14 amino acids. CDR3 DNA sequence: TGTGCCAGCAGTTTCCAGGGGAATGGTTCACCCCTCCACTTT. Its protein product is CASSFQGNGSPLHF.

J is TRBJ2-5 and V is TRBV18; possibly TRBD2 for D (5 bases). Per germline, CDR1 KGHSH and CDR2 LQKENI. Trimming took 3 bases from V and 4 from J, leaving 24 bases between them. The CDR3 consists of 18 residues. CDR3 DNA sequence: TGTGCCAGCTCACCGCCACCGTGGACGGGGAAGGATCGAGAGACCCAGTACTTC. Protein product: CASSPPPWTGKDRETQYF.

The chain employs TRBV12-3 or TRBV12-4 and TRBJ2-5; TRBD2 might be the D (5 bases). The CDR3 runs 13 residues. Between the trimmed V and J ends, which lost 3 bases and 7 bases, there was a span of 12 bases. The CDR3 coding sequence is TGTGCCAGCAGTTTCGGCGGGCCGGGGACCCAGTACTTC. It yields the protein CASSFGGPGTQYF.

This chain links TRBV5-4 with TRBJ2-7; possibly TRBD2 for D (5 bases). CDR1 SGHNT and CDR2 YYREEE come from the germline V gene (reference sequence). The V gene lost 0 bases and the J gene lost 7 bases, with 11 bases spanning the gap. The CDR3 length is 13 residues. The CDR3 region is CASSLAQDLEQYF. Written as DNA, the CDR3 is TGTGCCAGCAGCTTGGCTCAGGACTTGGAGCAGTACTTC.

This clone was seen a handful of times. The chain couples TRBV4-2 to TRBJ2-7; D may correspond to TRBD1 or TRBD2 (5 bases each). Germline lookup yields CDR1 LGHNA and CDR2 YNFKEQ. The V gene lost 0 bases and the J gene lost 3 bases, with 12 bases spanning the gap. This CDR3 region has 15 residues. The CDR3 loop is CASSQDEGTHYEQYF. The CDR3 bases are TGTGCCAGCAGCCAAGACGAAGGGACCCACTACGAGCAGTACTTC.

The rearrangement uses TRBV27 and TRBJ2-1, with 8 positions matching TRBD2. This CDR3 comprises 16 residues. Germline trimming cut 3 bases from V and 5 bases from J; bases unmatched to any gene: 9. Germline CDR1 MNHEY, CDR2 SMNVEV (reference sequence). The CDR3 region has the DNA TGTGCCAGCAGTTTCCCGTCTGGGCGGGGGGACAATGAGCAGTTCTTC. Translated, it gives CASSFPSGRGDNEQFF.

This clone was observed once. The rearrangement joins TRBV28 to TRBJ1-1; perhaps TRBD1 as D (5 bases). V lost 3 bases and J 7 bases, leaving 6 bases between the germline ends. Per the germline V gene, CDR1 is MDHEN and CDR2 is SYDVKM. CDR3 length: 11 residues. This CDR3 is CASSFGGEAFF. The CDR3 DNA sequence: TGTGCCAGCAGTTTTGGGGGTGAAGCTTTCTTT. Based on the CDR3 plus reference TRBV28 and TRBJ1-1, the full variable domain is DVKVTQSSRYLVKRTGEKVFLECVQDMDHENMFWYRQDPGLGLRLIYFSYDVKMKEKGDIPEGYSVSREKKERFSLILESASTNQTSMYLCASSFGGEAFFGQGTRLTVV.

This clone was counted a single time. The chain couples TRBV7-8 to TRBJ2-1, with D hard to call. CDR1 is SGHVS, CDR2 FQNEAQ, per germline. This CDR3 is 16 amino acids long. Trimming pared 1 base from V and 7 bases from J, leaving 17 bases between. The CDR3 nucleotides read TGTGCCAGCAGCTTAGGCCCCTCGGTCTCAGTGAATGAGCAGTTCTTC. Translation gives CASSLGPSVSVNEQFF.

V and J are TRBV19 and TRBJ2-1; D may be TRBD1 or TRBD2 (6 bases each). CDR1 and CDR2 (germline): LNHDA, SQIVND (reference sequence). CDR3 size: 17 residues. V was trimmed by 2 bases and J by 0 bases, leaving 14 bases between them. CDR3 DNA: TGTGCCAGTAGTATATCCGGGGGCCTCGTCTCCTACAATGAGCAGTTCTTC. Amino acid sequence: CASSISGGLVSYNEQFF. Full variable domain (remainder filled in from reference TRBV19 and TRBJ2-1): DGGITQSPKYLFRKEGQNVTLSCEQNLNHDAMYWYRQDPGQGLRLIYYSQIVNDFQKGDIAEGYSVSREKKESFPLTVTSAQKNPTAFYLCASSISGGLVSYNEQFFGPGTRLTVL.

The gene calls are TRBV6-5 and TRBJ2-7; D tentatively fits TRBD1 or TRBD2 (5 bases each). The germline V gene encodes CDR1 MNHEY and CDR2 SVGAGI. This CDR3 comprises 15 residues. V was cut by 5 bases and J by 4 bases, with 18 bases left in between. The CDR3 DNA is TGTGCCAGCAGTCCCGGGGCAGGGAATCGGTACGAGCAGTACGTC. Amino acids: CASSPGAGNRYEQYV.

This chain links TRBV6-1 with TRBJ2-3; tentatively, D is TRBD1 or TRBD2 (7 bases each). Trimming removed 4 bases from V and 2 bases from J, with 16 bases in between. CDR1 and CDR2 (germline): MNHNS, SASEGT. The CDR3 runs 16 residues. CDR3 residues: CASSGGRGRITDTQYF. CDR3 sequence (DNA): TGTGCCAGCAGTGGGGGGAGGGGGCGCATCACAGATACGCAGTATTTT.

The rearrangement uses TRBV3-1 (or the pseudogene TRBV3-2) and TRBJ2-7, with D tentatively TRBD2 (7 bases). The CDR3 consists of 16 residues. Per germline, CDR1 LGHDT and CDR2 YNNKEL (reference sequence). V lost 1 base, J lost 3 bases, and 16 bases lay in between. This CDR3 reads CASSQGGQRGYYEQYV. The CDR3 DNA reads TGTGCCAGCAGCCAAGGAGGACAGCGGGGCTACTACGAGCAGTACGTC.

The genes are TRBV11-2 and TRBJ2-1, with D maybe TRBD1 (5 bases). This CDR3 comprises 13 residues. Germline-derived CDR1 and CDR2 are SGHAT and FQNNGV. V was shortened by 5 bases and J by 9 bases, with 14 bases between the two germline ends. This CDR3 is CASSVARVAEQFF. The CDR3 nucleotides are TGTGCCAGCAGCGTCGCCAGGGTGGCTGAGCAGTTCTTC.

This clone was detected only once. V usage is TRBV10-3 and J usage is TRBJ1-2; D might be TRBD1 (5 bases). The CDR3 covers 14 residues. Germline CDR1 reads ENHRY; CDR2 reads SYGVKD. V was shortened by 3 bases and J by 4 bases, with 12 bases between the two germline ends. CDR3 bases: TGTGCCATCAGTGATTTGGGGACCGGCTATGGCTACACCTTC. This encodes CAISDLGTGYGYTF.